These T cell receptor beta chains were read from a single sample in a study of read filtering for tumor transcriptome and immune sequencing. Via MiXCR, TCRdb re-called the reads, giving one row per CDR3 protein. The repertoire consists of 20,000 to 30,000 distinct CDR3 sequences, with about 20% occurring once and the leading ten covering 47%. The sample was a population of CD138-negative cells sorted from bone marrow. The source is a donor aged 40 or over with multiple myeloma. CDR3s include the opening cysteine and the closing phenylalanine or tryptophan. D genes are given only for firm matches. A clone size is listed for some rows: how often the clone was seen (once, few, many), or a class if it is expanded.

>many|TRBV7-9|TRBJ2-1|.
TGTGCCAGCAGCTTATTCGACGGTCAGGATGAGCAGTTCTTC
CASSLFDGQDEQFF
>many|TRBV6-1|TRBJ1-1|.
TGTGCCAGCAGTGGGCTCTCGAACACTGAAGCTTTCTTT
CASSGLSNTEAFF
>few|TRBV11-2|TRBJ2-1|.
TGTGCCAGCAGCTTGGCCCTTGCCCCCAATGAGCAGTTCTTC
CASSLALAPNEQFF
>many|TRBV6-4|TRBJ1-1|.
TGTGCCAGCAGCGATTCGGACAAAGACACTGAAGCTTTCTTT
CASSDSDKDTEAFF
>many|TRBV5-1|TRBJ1-1|.
TGCGCCAGCAGCTTAAACGGCCGTGAAGCTTTCTTT
CASSLNGREAFF
>many|TRBV7-3|TRBJ2-1|TRBD2
TGTGCCAGCAGCCCTAGCGGGGGGCTCTACAATGAGCAGTTCTTC
CASSPSGGLYNEQFF
>.|TRBV12-3/TRBV12-4|TRBJ1-4|.
TGTGTCAGCAGTTTATCGGGACGAGGGGTTTTT
CVSSLSGRGVF
>.|TRBV6-5|TRBJ2-1|.
TGTGCCAGCAGTCGCGGTCAGGGATCCTACAATGTGCAGTTCTTC
CASSRGQGSYNVQFF
>many|TRBV2|TRBJ2-1|TRBD2
TGTGCCAGCAGTGAGGGACTAGCGGGGGGTAATGAGCAGTTCTTC
CASSEGLAGGNEQFF
>.|TRBV12-5|TRBJ2-3|TRBD1
TGTGCTAGTGGTTTGGTTTTGGGACAGCCAGCAGATACGCAGTATTTT
CASGLVLGQPADTQYF
>medium-sized|TRBV20-1|TRBJ2-1|TRBD2
TGCAGTGCACGGACTAGCGGGGGGGATCGGTACAATGAGCAGTTCTTC
CSARTSGGDRYNEQFF
>few|TRBV20-1|TRBJ2-5|TRBD1
TGCAGTGCTAGAGATGACAGGGTAGAGACCCAGTACTTC
CSARDDRVETQYF
>many|TRBV28|TRBJ1-6|.
TGTGCCAGCGGATCTGTCGTGGGGCCCCTCCACTTT
CASGSVVGPLHF
>many|TRBV5-1|TRBJ2-5|TRBD2
TGCGCCAGCAGCCCCGGACTAGCGATCGGAGAGACCCAGTACTTC
CASSPGLAIGETQYF
>many|TRBV11-3|TRBJ2-2|.
TGTGCCAGCAGTTCAACAAGGGTGATCGGGGAGCTGTTTTTT
CASSSTRVIGELFF
>.|TRBV7-3|TRBJ2-3|TRBD2
TGTGCCAGCAGCTTAAGCCCTAGCGGGTTCGCAGATACGCAGTATTTT
CASSLSPSGFADTQYF
>medium-sized|TRBV7-2|TRBJ2-3|.
TGTGCCAGCAGCCAAAGGGGGGGCAAAGATACGCAGTATTTT
CASSQRGGKDTQYF
>many|TRBV7-9|TRBJ2-3|.
TGTGCCAGCAGCTTAGTAGCCCCGGGGACGCAGTATTTT
CASSLVAPGTQYF
>.|TRBV6-6|TRBJ2-1|.
TGTGCCAGCAGTTGGCCCAAGGGGGGCGCCTACGATGAACAGTTCTTC
CASSWPKGGAYDEQFF
>many|TRBV20-1|TRBJ2-3|TRBD2
TGCAGTGCCTCGACTAGCGGGGGGGCGGCAGATACGCAGTATTTT
CSASTSGGAADTQYF
>.|TRBV10-2|TRBJ1-1|.
TGCGCCAGCAGTGAGATAGGCTATGAAGCTTTCTTT
CASSEIGYEAFF
>.|TRBV21-1|TRBJ2-2|.
TGTGCCAGCAGCAAAGCAGAGGCAGGGGGATGGACCGGGGAGCTGTTTTTT
CASSKAEAGGWTGELFF
>many|TRBV7-2|TRBJ1-5|.
TGTGCCAGCAGCCCCGATCACAGGCCTCATCAGCCCCAGCATTTT
CASSPDHRPHQPQHF
>.|TRBV4-1|TRBJ1-5|.
TGCGCCAGCAGCCAAGGTGAAGGGTATCAGCCCCAGCATTTT
CASSQGEGYQPQHF
>.|TRBV5-6|TRBJ1-2|.
TGTGCCAGCAGCTTAGCATTGGAAGGTGGAGGCTATGGCTACACCTTC
CASSLALEGGGYGYTF
>many|TRBV7-2|TRBJ2-7|.
TGTGCCAGCAGCGGGGTGACCGAGCAGTACTTC
CASSGVTEQYF
>few|TRBV5-1|TRBJ1-5|.
TGCGCCAGACCAGTGAGCAATCAGCCCCAGCATTTT
CARPVSNQPQHF
>.|TRBV6-1|TRBJ1-1|TRBD1
TGTGCCAGCAGAGCTTGGACAGGGGGCACTGAAGCTTTCTTT
CASRAWTGGTEAFF
>.|TRBV28|TRBJ1-5|.
TGTGCCAGCACCGGGCGGATGCAGCCCCAGCATTTT
CASTGRMQPQHF
>few|TRBV5-6|TRBJ1-2|TRBD1
TGTGCCAGCAGCTTGGTCGGGACAGGAGATAACTATGGCTACACCTTC
CASSLVGTGDNYGYTF
>many|TRBV6-1|TRBJ2-3|TRBD2
TGTGCCAGCAGCCTCACAGGGGCCGGACTAGCGGGGGCCACAGATACGCAGTATTTT
CASSLTGAGLAGATDTQYF
>many|TRBV6-2/TRBV6-3|TRBJ1-1|.
TGTGCCAGCAACGGACACGGGGGCACTGAAGCTTTCTTT
CASNGHGGTEAFF
>.|TRBV7-9|TRBJ2-3|TRBD2
TGTGCCAGCAGCCCTGGACTAGCGGGGGCAGATACGCAGTATTTT
CASSPGLAGADTQYF
>many|TRBV6-6|TRBJ2-7|.
TGTGCCAGCAGTTTGCCCACCGCTGATTACGAGCAGTACTTC
CASSLPTADYEQYF
>.|TRBV7-2|TRBJ1-1|.
TGTGCCAGCAGCCCGCTAGTGACAGTGAACACTGAAGCTTTCTTT
CASSPLVTVNTEAFF
>once|TRBV20-1|TRBJ2-6|.
TGCGGTGCTAGAGCGGAGGGGTTAGGCTGGGCCAACGTCCTGACTTTC
CGARAEGLGWANVLTF
>.|TRBV10-3|TRBJ2-5|TRBD2
TGTGCCATCAGTGATGGGGGTCCCGGGAGGGAGACCCAGTACTTC
CAISDGGPGRETQYF
>medium-sized|TRBV5-1|TRBJ1-5|.
TGCGCCAGCAGCTTGGACTTGAGGTCGGATCAGCCCCAGCATTTT
CASSLDLRSDQPQHF
>.|TRBV7-2|TRBJ2-5|TRBD2
TGTGCCAGCAGCTTACAAGCGGGGGCCGTTCTAGGGACCCAGTACTTC
CASSLQAGAVLGTQYF
>.|TRBV5-4|TRBJ2-5|TRBD2
TGTGCCAGCAGCGTGACTAGCGGGGCACAAAAGACCCAGTACTTC
CASSVTSGAQKTQYF
>few|TRBV6-6|TRBJ1-5|.
TGTGCCAGCAGTGCCCTACGTGTTTCTAGCAATCAGCCCCAGCATTTT
CASSALRVSSNQPQHF
>once|TRBV6-5|TRBJ2-3|.
TGTGCCAGCAGTTACTCGAGGGCAGGGTGGGATACGCAGTATTTT
CASSYSRAGWDTQYF
>few|TRBV3-1|TRBJ2-1|TRBD2
TGTGCCAGCAGCCGGATCACTAGCGGACCTAGCTCCTACAATGAGCAGTTCTTC
CASSRITSGPSSYNEQFF